This T cell receptor (beta chain) was obtained from a study of blood T cell repertoires in COVID-19. The data were produced by immunoSEQ multiplex PCR, yet TCRdb's version contains in-frame clones alone and is incomplete. The sample has fewer than 250,000 clones; under 90% are singletons. Input material: peripheral blood. This sequence originates from a man aged 55 to 70 with acute or convalescent COVID-19.

The CDR3 region has the DNA TGTGCCAGCGCTACAGGGCCCACCTATGGCTACACCTTC. This translates into CASATGPTYGYTF. The rearrangement joins TRBV27 to TRBJ1-2, with a tentative D call TRBD1 (6 bases). The CDR3 is 13 amino acids. V was shortened by 8 bases and J by 4 bases, with 14 bases between the two germline ends. In germline, CDR1 is MNHEY, CDR2 SMNVEV (reference sequence).